The sequence of this T cell receptor beta chain was determined in a study of blood T cell repertoires in COVID-19. Turning to the study itself: The cDNA or gDNA used as material had been derived from T cells, B-cell-depleted T cells, or PBMCs.

Germline-derived CDR1 and CDR2 are SGHAT and FQNNGV. Trimming took 6 bases from V and 2 from J; bases not matched to a gene: 5. The CDR3 covers 14 residues. The sample holds one count of this clone. Ages ranged from about 18 to 100 years, with residence in more than 20 US areas. Recovery among Cohort 3 donors was established by two negative PCRs, clearance, or symptom resolution. TCRdb's table, derived via immunoSEQ multiplex PCR, lists solely in-frame clones and lacks some. This table holds about 380,000 clones, about 88% found once. The sequencing input was PBMCs or T cells enriched from blood (not recorded which). The receptor comes from a woman under 30 who had recovered from COVID-19. The chain combines TRBV11-2 with TRBJ2-7, with 9 bases aligning to TRBD1. CDR3 protein: CASRPQGAAYEQYF. The CDR3 DNA follows: TGTGCCAGCAGGCCACAGGGGGCCGCCTACGAGCAGTACTTC.